Sequencing of this T cell receptor (beta chain) was carried out in a study of T cell responses to AZD1222 COVID-19 vaccine. Looking at the study overall: It was second doses at about 4 or about 12 weeks that were pooled. Study-level findings and limits: Vaccine-related CD4 TCRs covered spike, predominating at 160-218 and 743-854.

Measured with immunoSEQ multiplex PCR; TCRdb has only the in-frame clones, and not every one. The table shows 90,000 to 150,000 clones, with roughly 88% occurring only once. The CDR3 covers 15 residues. The J segment lost 4 bases and the V segment lost 2 bases, leaving 7 bases of the junction unmatched. Germline CDR1 reads MNHEY; CDR2 reads SVGEGT. A word on this clone: What it recognizes is unknown.

The sequence was obtained from an adult in good health. This chain connects TRBV6-2 or TRBV6-3 to TRBJ2-5; 7 bases match TRBD1. The sequencing here drew on peripheral blood, taken on day 0 of AZD1222 vaccination. CDR3 sequence: CASSYGTEGPETQYF. CDR3 sequence (DNA): TGTGCCAGCAGTTACGGGACAGAGGGGCCAGAGACCCAGTACTTC.